This T cell receptor (beta chain) was retrieved from a study of cytomegalovirus exposure and HLA in healthy donors. CDR3 length: 14 residues. V trimming: 7 bases; J trimming: 10 bases; junction bases outside the gene matches: 10. Germline-derived CDR1 and CDR2 are MNHNS and SASEGT. With respect to this clone: Its antigen is still unknown.

Researchers ran the PCR with 60 Vbeta and 13 Jbeta primers. Sequencing was performed with immunoSEQ multiplex PCR; in TCRdb, only in-frame clones are kept and a portion is missing. The table has 130,000 to 150,000 clones, 64% seen once. Study-level points and caveats: The Asian-associated ancestry cluster reportedly had fewer N-insertions than the roughly 700-donor mean in a later analysis. TCR beta V- and J-gene trimming, according to a later analysis, was linked to a missense DCLRE1C variant. More clonal expansion characterized HLA-associated TCR beta chains than equally common others in a later analysis.

The chain uses TRBV6-1 and TRBJ2-1, with TRBD2 matching over 10 bases. The clonotype comes from a woman between 25 and 40 years old in good health and CMV-seropositive. The sequenced sample was PBMCs. CDR3 coding DNA: TGTGCCAGCACTTTAAGCGGGGGGGCCGGAGAGCAGTTCTTC. Translated, it gives CASTLSGGAGEQFF.